This T cell receptor beta chain came from a study of type 1 and type 2 diabetes patients. Whole-study context: The cohort mixed type 1 diabetes, type 2 diabetes and nondiabetic donors.

Study-level results: Some expanded clones seen only in T1D might occur in additional T2D or control samples.

Amplification started from genomic DNA. Amplification of the beta chain CDR3 used 30 forward and 13 reverse multiplex primers. TCRdb re-called the multiplex PCR reads through MiXCR, storing one row per CDR3 protein. The table records 250,000 or so distinct CDR3 sequences, 47% of them present only once. In this sample, this clonotype turned up a few times. What it binds is not known. Unmatched junction bases numbered 7, after V lost 0 bases and J lost 4 bases. This CDR3 comprises 16 residues. The germline V gene has CDR1 SGHRS and CDR2 YFSETQ. Material for sequencing was peripheral blood mononuclear cells (PBMCs). The receptor was derived from a man aged 18 to 30 with type 2 diabetes. V usage is TRBV5-1 and J usage is TRBJ2-7; the match to TRBD2 covers 10 bases. The CDR3 DNA follows: TGCGCCAGCAGCTTGGCCGGAAGCGGGAGGGCGTACGAGCAGTACTTC. Translation gives CASSLAGSGRAYEQYF.